The text below deals with one T cell receptor (beta chain). What it binds is unknown. The same CDR3 arises from other DNA sequences in this sample as well. Naive CD8 cells lacked CD45RO, underwent positive selection for CCR7 and left out terminally differentiated effector memory CD45RA+ cells. There were only Caucasian adults among the donors, and all lived in Nashville, Tennessee. The CDR3 loop spans 14 amino acids. The V gene end was trimmed by 2 bases and the J gene end by 2 bases; junction bases not matched to a gene: 3. CDR1 and CDR2 (germline): SGDLS, YYNGEE. Using immunoSEQ multiplex PCR, the repertoire was profiled, and TCRdb retains in-frame clones only, with some absent. The sample includes around 1.9 million clones, roughly 93% seen only once; the top ten take over 1.5%. The entry originates in a study of shared clonotypes between healthy human individuals. As for the study in general: There were three CD4 naive, three CD4 memory, two CD8 naive and one CD8 memory plates per donor.

General study findings and limits: Several donors had around 5% of their naive CD4 clonotypes in common. A reduction in generation probabilities was seen for non-shared clonotypes relative to those shared by all four donors.

The specimen was naive CD8+ T cells from PBMCs. The receptor was derived from a man between 18 and 29 years old in good health. Some clones in this sample may be carry-over from other donors' samples. The rearrangement joins TRBV9 to TRBJ2-7; TRBD1 aligns across 8 bases. The CDR3 nucleotides read TGTGCCAGCAGCGTCCGGGACAGGCCCTACGAGCAGTACTTC. It encodes CASSVRDRPYEQYF.